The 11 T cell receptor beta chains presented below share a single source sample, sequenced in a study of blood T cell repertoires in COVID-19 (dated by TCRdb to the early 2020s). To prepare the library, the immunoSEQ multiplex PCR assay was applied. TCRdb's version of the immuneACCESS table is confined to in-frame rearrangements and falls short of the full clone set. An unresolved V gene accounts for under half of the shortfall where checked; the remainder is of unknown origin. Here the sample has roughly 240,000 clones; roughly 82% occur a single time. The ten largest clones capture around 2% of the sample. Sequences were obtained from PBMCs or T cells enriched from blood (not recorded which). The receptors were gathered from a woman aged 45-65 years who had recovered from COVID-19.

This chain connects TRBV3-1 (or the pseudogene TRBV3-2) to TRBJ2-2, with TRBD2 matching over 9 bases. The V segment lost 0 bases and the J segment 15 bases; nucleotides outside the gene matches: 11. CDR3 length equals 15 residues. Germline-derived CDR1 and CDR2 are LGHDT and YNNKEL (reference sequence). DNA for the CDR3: TGTGCCAGCAGCCAAGATGAGTTAGCGGGAGCTTTTTTGTTTTTT. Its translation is CASSQDELAGAFLFF.

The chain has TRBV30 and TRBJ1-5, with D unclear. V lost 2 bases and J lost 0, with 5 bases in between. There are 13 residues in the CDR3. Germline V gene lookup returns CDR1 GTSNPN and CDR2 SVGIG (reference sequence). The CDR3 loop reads CAWSRSSNQPQHF. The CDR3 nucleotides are TGTGCCTGGAGTCGGAGTAGCAATCAGCCCCAGCATTTT.

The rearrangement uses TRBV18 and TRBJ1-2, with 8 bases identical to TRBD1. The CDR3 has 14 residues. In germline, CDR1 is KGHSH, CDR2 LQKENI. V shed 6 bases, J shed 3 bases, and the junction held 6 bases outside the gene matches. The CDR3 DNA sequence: TGTGCCAGCTCGACGACAGGGGTGTACTATGGCTACACCTTC. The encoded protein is CASSTTGVYYGYTF.

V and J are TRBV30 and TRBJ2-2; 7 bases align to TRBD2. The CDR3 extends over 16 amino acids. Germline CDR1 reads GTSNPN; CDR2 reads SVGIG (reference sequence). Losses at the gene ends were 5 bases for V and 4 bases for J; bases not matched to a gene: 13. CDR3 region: CAWGRLGGSVTGELFF. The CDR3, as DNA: TGTGCCTGGGGGCGACTAGGCGGGAGCGTCACCGGGGAGCTGTTTTTT.

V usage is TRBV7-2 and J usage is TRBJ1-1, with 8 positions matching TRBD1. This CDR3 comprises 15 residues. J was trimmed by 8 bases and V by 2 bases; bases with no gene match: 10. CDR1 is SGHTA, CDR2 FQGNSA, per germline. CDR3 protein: CASSLRAQGAGEAFF. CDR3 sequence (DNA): TGTGCCAGCAGCTTAAGGGCCCAGGGGGCTGGCGAAGCTTTCTTT. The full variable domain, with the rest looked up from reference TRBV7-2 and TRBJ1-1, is GAGVSQSPSNKVTEKGKDVELRCDPISGHTALYWYRQSLGQGLEFLIYFQGNSAPDKSGLPSDRFSAERTGGSVSTLTIQRTQQEDSAVYLCASSLRAQGAGEAFFGQGTRLTVV.

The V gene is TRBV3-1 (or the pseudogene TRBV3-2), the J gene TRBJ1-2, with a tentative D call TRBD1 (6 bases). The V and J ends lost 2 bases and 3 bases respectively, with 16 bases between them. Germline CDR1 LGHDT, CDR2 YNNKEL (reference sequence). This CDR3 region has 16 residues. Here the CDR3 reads CASSQTGQTIYYGYTF. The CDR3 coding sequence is TGTGCCAGCAGCCAAACCGGACAGACCATATACTATGGCTACACCTTC.

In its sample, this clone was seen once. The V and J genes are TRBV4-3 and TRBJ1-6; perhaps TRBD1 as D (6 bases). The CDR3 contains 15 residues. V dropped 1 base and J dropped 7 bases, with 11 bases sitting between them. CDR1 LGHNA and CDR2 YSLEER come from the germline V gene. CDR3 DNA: TGCGCCAGCAGCCAAGTGGGACACCAGAATTCACCCCTCCACTTT. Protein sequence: CASSQVGHQNSPLHF.

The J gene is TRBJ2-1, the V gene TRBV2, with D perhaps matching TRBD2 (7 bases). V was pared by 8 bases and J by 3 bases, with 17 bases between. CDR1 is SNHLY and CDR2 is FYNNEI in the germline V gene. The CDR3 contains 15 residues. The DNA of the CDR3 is TGTGCCAGCCGCGCTGAGGGGGGGTACTACAATGAGCAGTTCTTC. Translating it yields CASRAEGGYYNEQFF.

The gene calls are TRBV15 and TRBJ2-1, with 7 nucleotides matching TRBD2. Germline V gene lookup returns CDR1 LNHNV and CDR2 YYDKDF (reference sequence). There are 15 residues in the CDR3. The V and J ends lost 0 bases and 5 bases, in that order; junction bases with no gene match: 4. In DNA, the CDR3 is TGTGCCACCAGCAGAGATTGGGGAGGGGACAATGAGCAGTTCTTC. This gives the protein CATSRDWGGDNEQFF. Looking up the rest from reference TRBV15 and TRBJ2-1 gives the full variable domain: DAMVIQNPRYQVTQFGKPVTLSCSQTLNHNVMYWYQQKSSQAPKLLFHYYDKDFNNEADTPDNFQSRRPNTSFCFLDIRSPGLGDTAMYLCATSRDWGGDNEQFFGPGTRLTVL.

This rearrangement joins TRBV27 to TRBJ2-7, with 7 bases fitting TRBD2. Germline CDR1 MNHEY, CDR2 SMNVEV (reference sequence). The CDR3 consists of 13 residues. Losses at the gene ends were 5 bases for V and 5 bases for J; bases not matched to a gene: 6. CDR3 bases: TGTGCCAGCAGTCCGTGGGAGGGTCACGAGCAGTACTTC. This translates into CASSPWEGHEQYF.

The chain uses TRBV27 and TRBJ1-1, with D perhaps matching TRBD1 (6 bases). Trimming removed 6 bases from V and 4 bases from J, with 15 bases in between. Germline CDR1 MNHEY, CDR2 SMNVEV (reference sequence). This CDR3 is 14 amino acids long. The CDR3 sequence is CASRKTGDVTEAFF. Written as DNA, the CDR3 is TGTGCCAGCAGAAAGACAGGCGACGTCACTGAAGCTTTCTTT.